This entry lists 10 T cell receptor beta chains sequenced from one sample in a study of T cell changes during pregnancy in multiple sclerosis (dated by TCRdb to about 2019). The method was the immunoSEQ multiplex PCR assay. TCRdb took this table from immuneACCESS and kept in-frame rearrangements with V and J called. Such tables lack part of the clones; where checked against another copy, unresolved V genes explain under half of the gap, and the rest is unexplained. The sample contains about 11,000 clones, 85% to 95% of them found a single time. Under 0.3% of the sample goes to the ten largest clones. This material consisted of CD4+ T cells from peripheral blood mononuclear cells, taken before pregnancy. The receptors come from a female donor with multiple sclerosis, enrolled in a pregnancy study.

The chain employs TRBV9 and TRBJ1-2, with TRBD1 identical over 8 bases. J was trimmed by 2 bases and V by 2 bases; bases with no gene match: 2. Per germline, CDR1 SGDLS and CDR2 YYNGEE. CDR3 length equals 14 residues. The CDR3: CASSVRTGNYGYTF. The CDR3 region has the DNA TGTGCCAGCAGCGTCCGGACAGGGAACTATGGCTACACCTTC. Variable domain in full (rest from reference TRBV9 and TRBJ1-2): DSGVTQTPKHLITATGQRVTLRCSPRSGDLSVYWYQQSLDQGLQFLIQYYNGEERAKGNILERFSAQQFPDLHSELNLSSLELGDSALYFCASSVRTGNYGYTFGSGTRLTVV.

The chain has TRBV19 and TRBJ1-2, with TRBD1 matching 9 bases. CDR1 is LNHDA and CDR2 is SQIVND in the germline V gene (reference sequence). The CDR3 is 13 amino acids. J lost 8 bases, V lost 9 bases, and 10 bases had no gene match. The chain's CDR3 is CASSRDRVDGYTF. DNA of the CDR3: TGTGCCAGCTCCCGGGACAGGGTTGACGGCTACACCTTC.

The chain joins TRBV7-6 to TRBJ2-1; 14 bases align to TRBD2. The CDR3 has 17 residues. Unmatched junction bases numbered 8, after V lost 5 bases and J lost 5 bases. Germline V gene data show CDR1 as SGHVS and CDR2 as FNYEAQ. CDR3 loop: CASSHRLAGGYDNEQFF. CDR3 in DNA: TGTGCCAGCAGCCATCGACTAGCGGGGGGGTATGACAATGAGCAGTTCTTC.

This chain links TRBV2 with TRBJ1-4; no clear D gene. Germline lookup yields CDR1 SNHLY and CDR2 FYNNEI. Trimming stripped 8 bases from V and 8 bases from J, with 9 bases between. The CDR3 totals 11 residues. The CDR3 sequence: CASRFEEKLFF. The DNA for the CDR3 is TGTGCCAGCCGGTTTGAGGAAAAACTGTTTTTT.

The genes are TRBV4-2 and TRBJ1-1; D not resolved. Between the trimmed V and J ends, which lost 5 bases and 8 bases, there was a span of 9 bases. CDR3 length equals 11 residues. CDR1 and CDR2 (germline): LGHNA, YNFKEQ. The CDR3 DNA is TGTGCCAGCAGCAATGAGATCGAAGCTTTCTTT. Its protein is CASSNEIEAFF.

The chain has TRBV30 and TRBJ1-2, with 11 bases lining up with TRBD1. Germline-derived CDR1 and CDR2 are GTSNPN and SVGIG (reference sequence). V shed 5 bases and J 4 bases; nucleotides not matched to a gene: 6. The CDR3 runs to 14 residues. CDR3 loop: CAWVGQGVSYGYTF. As DNA, the CDR3 is TGTGCCTGGGTGGGACAGGGGGTGAGCTATGGCTACACCTTC.

The chain couples TRBV7-8 to TRBJ1-6; TRBD1 agrees at 7 bases. The germline V gene encodes CDR1 SGHVS and CDR2 FQNEAQ. The CDR3 is made up of 16 amino acids. Trimming removed 1 base from V and 10 bases from J; junction bases left unmatched: 10. The CDR3 is CASSLGVQGGHSPLHF. The CDR3 DNA sequence: TGTGCCAGCAGCTTAGGGGTCCAGGGGGGTCACTCACCCCTCCACTTT.

The rearrangement joins TRBV30 to TRBJ1-1; D may be TRBD1 (6 bases). V lost 2 bases, J lost 7 bases, and 11 bases lay in between. This CDR3 is built from 12 residues. Germline lookup yields CDR1 GTSNPN and CDR2 SVGIG (reference sequence). In DNA form, the CDR3 reads TGTGCCTGGAGTAGGGGGGGCAATGAAGCTTTCTTT. It is translated as CAWSRGGNEAFF.

J is TRBJ1-1 and V is TRBV6-1, with unresolved D. The CDR3 length is 13 residues. Looked up from germline, CDR1 is MNHNS and CDR2 is SASEGT. The V end was cut by 2 bases, the J end by 1 base, with 5 bases between. The CDR3, as DNA: TGTGCCAGCAGTGAAAACAGGAACACTGAAGCTTTCTTT. Its translation is CASSENRNTEAFF.

The chain carries TRBV7-2 and TRBJ2-2; 7 nucleotides match TRBD1. Losses at the gene ends were 5 bases for V and 3 bases for J; bases not matched to a gene: 18. Per germline, CDR1 SGHTA and CDR2 FQGNSA. The CDR3 loop spans 19 amino acids. CDR3 region: CASSPTSVGYRGYTGELFF. The CDR3 DNA sequence: TGTGCCAGCAGCCCGACTTCCGTTGGCTACAGGGGATACACCGGGGAGCTGTTTTTT.